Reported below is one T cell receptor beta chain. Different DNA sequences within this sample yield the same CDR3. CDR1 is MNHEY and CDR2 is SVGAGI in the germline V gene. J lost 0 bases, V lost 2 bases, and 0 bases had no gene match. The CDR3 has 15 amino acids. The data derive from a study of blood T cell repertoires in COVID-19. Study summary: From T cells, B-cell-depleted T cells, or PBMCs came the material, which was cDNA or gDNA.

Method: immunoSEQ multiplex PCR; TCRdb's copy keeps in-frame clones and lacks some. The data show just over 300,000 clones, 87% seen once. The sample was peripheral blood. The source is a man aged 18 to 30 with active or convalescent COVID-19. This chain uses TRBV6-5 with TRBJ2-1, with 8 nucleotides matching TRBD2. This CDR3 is CASSYGTSSYNEQFF. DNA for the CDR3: TGTGCCAGCAGTTACGGGACTAGCTCCTACAATGAGCAGTTCTTC.